This T cell receptor (beta chain) comes out of a study of cytomegalovirus exposure and HLA in healthy donors. With 60 Vbeta and 13 Jbeta primers, the PCR was carried out. Profiled with immunoSEQ multiplex PCR; TCRdb holds only in-frame clones, not every one. With over 100,000 clones in the sample, the ten largest clones hold approximately 1.7%. CDR3 length equals 15 residues. What was sequenced was PBMCs. The rearrangement uses TRBV21-1 and TRBJ1-1; TRBD1 was called by the table and not checked on the DNA. TRBV21-1 is noted as a pseudogene. This clonotype was obtained from a woman in her forties in good health and CMV-seropositive. Here the CDR3 DNA reads TGTGCCAGCAGCATTACAGGGGTTCCCAACACTGAAGCTTTCTTT. The encoded protein is CASSITGVPNTEAFF.